Each of the 5 T cell receptor beta chains below was sequenced from the same sample in a study of control samples from healthy donors and cancer patients. Sequencing used immunoSEQ multiplex PCR; TCRdb keeps in-frame clones, though not all of them. Of 100,000 or so clones listed, more than 85% are singletons. The sequenced material came from blood. The receptors were gathered from a woman between 25 and 40 years old in good health.

The chain recombines TRBV30 with TRBJ1-6; D not resolved. This CDR3 has 12 residues. The germline V and J ends were trimmed by 4 bases and 14 bases, with 15 bases remaining between them. The germline V gene has CDR1 GTSNPN and CDR2 SVGIG (reference sequence). The CDR3 DNA is TGTGCCTGGAAAACTCCCCTGCAGGCCCTCCACTTT. Its protein is CAWKTPLQALHF.

The table lists this clone with a few counts. V usage is TRBV6-4 and J usage is TRBJ2-2, with a tentative D call TRBD1 (6 bases). Trimming shortened V by 3 bases and J by 4 bases, and 12 bases separated the two germline ends. The CDR3 spans 15 residues. The germline gives CDR1 MRHNA, CDR2 SNTAGT. The chain's CDR3 is CASSEGAGATGELFF. Here the CDR3 DNA reads TGTGCCAGCAGTGAAGGAGCAGGGGCCACCGGGGAGCTGTTTTTT.

The chain joins TRBV11-2 to TRBJ1-1, with D perhaps TRBD1 (6 bases). CDR3 length: 14 residues. Trimming left V 6 bases short and J 8 bases short, with 19 bases between. Germline lookup yields CDR1 SGHAT and CDR2 FQNNGV. This CDR3 is CASSYGGQGLEAFF. The CDR3 DNA sequence: TGTGCCAGCAGTTATGGGGGGCAGGGATTGGAAGCTTTCTTT.

In the case of this clone: At one boundary the junction diverges from the germline segment, which might be a read error. The chain combines TRBV19 with TRBJ2-1; 9 bases line up with TRBD2. Germline V lookup: CDR1 LNHDA, CDR2 SQIVND (reference sequence). This CDR3 is built from 14 residues. The CDR3 loop reads CACSGRTTYNEQFF. The CDR3 nucleotides are TGTGCCTGTAGCGGGAGAACGACCTACAATGAGCAGTTCTTC.

The chain is built from TRBV28 and TRBJ2-5; 7 bases map to TRBD1. Germline V gene lookup returns CDR1 MDHEN and CDR2 SYDVKM. The CDR3 contains 12 residues. After removal of 5 bases from V and 5 bases from J, the junction contained 2 bases not matched to a gene. Here the CDR3 reads CASSNRGETQYF. The CDR3 coding sequence is TGTGCCAGCAGTAACAGGGGCGAGACCCAGTACTTC.